The present entry profiles one T cell receptor (beta chain) with its context. This sample is drawn from a study of TIL therapy for anti-PD-1-resistant metastatic lung cancer. Across the study: Half of patients were current or former smokers.

The CDR3 totals 16 residues. Germline CDR1 reads SGHRS; CDR2 reads YFSETQ. V lost 3 bases and J lost 8, with 21 bases in between. The time point here: pre-treatment sample, taken before nivolumab and TIL therapy. Adults with stage 4 NSCLC were enrolled in a phase I trial. This was the immunoSEQ v3 assay. Repertoires were generated with immunoSEQ multiplex PCR, while TCRdb's copy carries only in-frame clones and drops some. The profile covers tens of thousands of clones, with roughly 91% appearing a single time and around 2.6% taken by the ten largest. The sequenced sample was blood, obtained at baseline. The chain links TRBV5-1 to TRBJ2-1; perhaps TRBD1 as D (8 bases). This receptor was taken from a person between 25 and 80 years old with non-small cell lung cancer. The CDR3 nucleotides read TGCGCCAGCAGCTCGAGGGGATTTACAGGGGGGGATGAGCAGTTCTTC. Protein sequence: CASSSRGFTGGDEQFF.